The T cell receptor beta chain under discussion was sequenced for a study of blood T cells in healthy people across ages (dated by TCRdb to between 2015 and 2017). Regarding the complete study: In model experiments, template switching captured roughly one uniquely barcoded TCR beta cDNA molecule for every two T cells. The study measured age-related changes in TCR beta repertoire diversity using deep sequencing normalized with unique cDNA molecular identifiers. Four age groups were formed from the donors: young (average approximately 15 years), middle-aged (around 37), aged (under 70) and long-lived (82). Two additional independent replicas of 1 million unique cDNA reads from the same blood draw were analyzed for two donors (one aged 18 to 29 and one aged 80 or older). Donors of different ages were randomly distributed across sequencing lanes to avoid experimental bias. Overall study results and their limits: The percentage of naive T cells measured by flow cytometry correlated strongly with observed TCR beta diversity. The long-lived group showed more naive CD4+ T cells, fewer expanded clones and increased TCR diversity than the aged group, suggesting age selection. As age increased, observed TCR beta diversity per million T cells dropped in a roughly linear way, and a significant reduction was already evident by age 40. Total diversity estimates from one million sequenced T cells were considered lower bounds and underestimates. Conclusive comparison of naive and antigen-experienced compartments was prevented by the profiling of bulk unsorted PBMCs. Donor CMV infection status was unknown, potentially confounding age-related changes in expanded clonotypes.

The donors were 40 or so Caucasian individuals from Russia, aged 6 to 90 years, who were systemically healthy. Ten milliliters of peripheral blood were drawn from each donor into EDTA-treated Vacutainer tubes. PBMCs were isolated by Ficoll-Paque density-gradient centrifugation, with at least 6 million obtained per sample. Trizol reagent was used to extract total RNA from the PBMCs, yielding at least 5.5 micrograms per sample. The percentages of naive CD45RAhigh/CD27high T cells were determined by flow cytometry on a PBMC aliquot from every donor. This clonotype came up a few times. Its antigen specificity is not known. The sample holds no much larger clone one base away, and base qualities are not on file. The method behind the library was 5' RACE. The instrument was an Illumina HiSeq 2500. A second about 7 to 11 cycle PCR used a sample-barcoded 5' primer and a J-beta primer mix. A unique molecular identifier was introduced onto each TCR beta cDNA molecule by a template-switch 5' adaptor carrying 12 random nucleotides. At least 2.5 million CDR3-containing paired-end reads were obtained from each sample. First-strand cDNA synthesis was performed from all RNA using the Mint cDNA synthesis kit, with priming by a TRBC-specific oligonucleotide. After uracil-DNA glycosylase treatment, a first 18-cycle PCR used universal primers M1SS and BC2_uni_R on all cDNA. Under the source paper's analysis protocol: For normalization, 1 million high-quality reads, each with a distinct molecular identifier, were randomly selected from each sample. Reads with shared molecular identifiers were discarded instead of being binned into consensus sequences. MiTCR, run with a Q25 quality threshold and the strictest error-elimination algorithm, handled CDR3 identification, clonotype clustering and error correction. A nonparametric unseen species model using Euler transformation provided a lower-bound estimate of total TCR beta diversity. Starting from the raw public reads, TCRdb applied fastp trimming at Q25, assembled clones with MiXCR and retained in-frame beta chains. Under each unique CDR3 protein, matching rows form one entry showing the most common genes and DNA. The V and J calls come from TCRdb's annotation, not from the publication. The sample records about 2 million distinct CDR3 sequences, roughly 49% of which are singletons. Jointly, the top ten make up 2% to 2.5% of the sample.

The germline V gene (reference sequence) supplies CDR1 DFQATT and CDR2 SNEGSKA. Counted from cysteine to phenylalanine, this CDR3 has 13 amino acids. The sequence is cut down to CDR3 DNA, 39 bases in frame from base 1. The junction carries 14 bases between V and J, which are trimmed by 6 bases and 3 bases respectively. This clonotype was obtained from a woman aged 40 to 50 in good health. The specimen was blood. Recombination joined TRBV20-1 with TRBJ2-5, with the identity of the D gene unclear. Read as DNA, the sequence is TGCAGTGCCCCGGCCCTGGATAAAGAGACCCAGTACTTC. Its amino acids are CSAPALDKETQYF.